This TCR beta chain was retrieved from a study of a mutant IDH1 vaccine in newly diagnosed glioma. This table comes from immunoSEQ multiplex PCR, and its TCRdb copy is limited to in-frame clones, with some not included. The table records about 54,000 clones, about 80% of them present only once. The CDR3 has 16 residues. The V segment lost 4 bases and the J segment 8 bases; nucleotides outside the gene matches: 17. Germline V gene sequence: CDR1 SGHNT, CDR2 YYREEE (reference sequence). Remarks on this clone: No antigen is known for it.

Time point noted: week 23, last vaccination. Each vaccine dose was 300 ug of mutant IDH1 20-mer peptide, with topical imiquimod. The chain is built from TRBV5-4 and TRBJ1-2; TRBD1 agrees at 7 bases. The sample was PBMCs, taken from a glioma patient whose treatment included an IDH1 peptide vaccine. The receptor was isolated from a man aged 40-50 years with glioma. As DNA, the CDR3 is TGTGCCAGCAGCACTACTACAGGGGCCACAAAGTGGGGCTACACCTTC. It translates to CASSTTTGATKWGYTF. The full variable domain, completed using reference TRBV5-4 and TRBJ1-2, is ETGVTQSPTHLIKTRGQQVTLRCSSQSGHNTVSWYQQALGQGPQFIFQYYREEENGRGNFPPRFSGLQFPNYSSELNVNALELDDSALYLCASSTTTGATKWGYTFGSGTRLTVV.